One TCR beta chain is described in this entry. The data belong to a study of blood T cell repertoires in COVID-19. Study context: Samples came from the United States, Italy and Spain, spanning acute and convalescent COVID-19. PBMCs, B-cell-depleted T cells, or T cells were the source of the cDNA or gDNA that made up the material.

Repertoires were generated with immunoSEQ multiplex PCR, while TCRdb's copy carries only in-frame clones and drops some. Here the sample spans around 120,000 clones, about 90% being singletons. The length of the CDR3 is 17 residues. CDR1 is SGHRS and CDR2 is YFSETQ in the germline V gene. V was clipped by 0 bases and J by 6 bases; unmatched bases: 9. This receptor was identified in a woman aged 55 to 70 with COVID-19, enrolled during active disease. The J gene is TRBJ2-2, the V gene TRBV5-1, with 9 bases identical to TRBD1. The sample taken for sequencing was peripheral blood. This CDR3 reads CASSLAVSDRGPGELFF. In DNA, the CDR3 is TGCGCCAGCAGCTTGGCCGTATCGGACAGGGGACCCGGGGAGCTGTTTTTT.